Below, 29 T cell receptor beta chains from the same sample are listed, as sequenced in a study of blood T cells in healthy people across ages. Then a second PCR, running roughly 7 to 12 cycles, was carried out with a sample-barcoded 5' primer and a J-beta primer mix. TCRdb reprocessed the 5' RACE reads via MiXCR and lists one record per CDR3 protein. This table holds about 670,000 distinct CDR3 sequences, 40% to 50% found once. Sequences were obtained from blood. The receptors originated from a man aged 80 or over in good health.

To note about this clonotype: This may be a read error: a much more frequent sequence differs by one nucleotide. The rearrangement links TRBV5-1 to TRBJ2-5; no firm D call. The DNA end lines up better with TRBJ2-1; the J call may be wrong. The CDR3 is made up of 15 amino acids. Germline lookup yields CDR1 SGHRS and CDR2 YFSETQ. CDR3 coding DNA: TGCGCCAGCAGTGTCTCAGATTGGAGCCAAGAGACCCAGTTCTTC. Its protein product is CASSVSDWSQETQFF.

The CDR3 sequence: CASSLSGKYEQYF. The CDR3 DNA sequence: TGCGCCAGCAGCCTTAGCGGGAAGTACGAGCAGTACTTC. The chain links TRBV5-1 to TRBJ2-4, with 8 bases matching TRBD2. The last part of the DNA fits TRBJ2-7 better; the J call may be wrong. Looked up from germline, CDR1 is SGHRS and CDR2 is YFSETQ. The CDR3 extends over 13 amino acids.

The J gene is TRBJ1-4, the V gene TRBV6-5, with TRBD1 identical over 7 bases. Germline CDR1 is MNHEY and CDR2 is SVGAGI. CDR3 length: 15 residues. V dropped 3 bases and J dropped 4; count of bases not matched to a gene: 5. In DNA form, the CDR3 reads TGTGCCAGCAGTTATAGGGGGCTGGATAATGAAAAACTGTTTTTT. Translated: CASSYRGLDNEKLFF.

The chain combines TRBV20-1 with TRBJ2-6; D gene unclear. CDR3 length equals 17 residues. Trimming took 1 base from V and 4 from J, leaving 17 bases between them. Looked up from germline, CDR1 is DFQATT and CDR2 is SNEGSKA (reference sequence). The CDR3, as DNA: TGCAGTGCTAGAGTGGGGAATACTCTGGGAGGGGCCAACGTCCTGACTTTC. Residues: CSARVGNTLGGANVLTF.

The chain has TRBV7-2 and TRBJ2-1, with D uncertain. CDR1 and CDR2 (germline): SGHTA, FQGNSA. This CDR3 has 12 residues. The V gene lost 2 bases and the J gene lost 5 bases, with 4 bases spanning the gap. Here the CDR3 DNA reads TGTGCCAGCAGCTTAATGGACAATGAGCAGTTCTTC. This encodes CASSLMDNEQFF. Based on the CDR3 plus reference TRBV7-2 and TRBJ2-1, the full variable domain is GAGVSQSPSNKVTEKGKDVELRCDPISGHTALYWYRQSLGQGLEFLIYFQGNSAPDKSGLPSDRFSAERTGGSVSTLTIQRTQQEDSAVYLCASSLMDNEQFFGPGTRLTVL.

This clonotype was seen more than once but under ten times. The chain carries TRBV20-1 and TRBJ2-5; tentatively, D is TRBD1 or TRBD2 (5 bases each). CDR3 size: 14 residues. The V gene lost 3 bases and the J gene lost 3 bases, with 14 bases spanning the gap. The germline V gene encodes CDR1 DFQATT and CDR2 SNEGSKA (reference sequence). The CDR3 bases are TGCAGTGCTAGGATCGGGGCAGTGGAAGAGACCCAGTACTTC. This gives the protein CSARIGAVEETQYF.

This clonotype turned up a few times. The rearrangement joins TRBV5-5 to TRBJ2-3; D is unclear. Germline-derived CDR1 and CDR2 are SGHKS and YYEKEE (reference sequence). The CDR3 extends over 13 amino acids. V lost 0 bases and J lost 4, with 6 bases in between. The CDR3 nucleotides are TGTGCCAGCAGCTTGGGCCACTCAGATACGCAGTATTTT. Amino acids: CASSLGHSDTQYF.

Many counts were recorded for this clonotype. V and J are TRBV6-4 and TRBJ2-5; 8 nucleotides line up with TRBD1. With V trimmed by 7 bases and J by 5 bases, 6 bases remained unmatched. Germline V CDR1 and CDR2: MRHNA, SNTAGT. CDR3 length equals 13 residues. CDR3 nucleotide sequence: TGTGCCAGCATTATGGACAGGGAGGAGACCCAGTACTTC. Translated: CASIMDREETQYF.

The V gene is TRBV20-1, the J gene TRBJ2-4, with 7 nucleotides matching TRBD1. Trimming cost V 1 base and J 2 bases; bases outside gene matches: 8. The CDR3 is made up of 16 amino acids. Germline CDR1 and CDR2: DFQATT and SNEGSKA (reference sequence). CDR3 sequence (DNA): TGCAGTGCTAGAGCTGGGATAGGGGGCCCCAAAAACATTCAGTACTTC. It yields the protein CSARAGIGGPKNIQYF.

The gene calls are TRBV6-5 and TRBJ2-2, with 12 bases lining up with TRBD2. The CDR3 loop spans 16 amino acids. Trimming took 5 bases from V and 6 from J; bases not matched to a gene: 7. Germline V lookup: CDR1 MNHEY, CDR2 SVGAGI. Here the CDR3 DNA reads TGTGCCAGCAGTCGTGGACTAGCGGGGTCTCCCGGGGAGCTGTTTTTT. This translates into CASSRGLAGSPGELFF.

This chain links TRBV29-1 with TRBJ2-2, with D perhaps given as TRBD1 or TRBD2 (5 bases each). Germline assignment: CDR1 SQVTM and CDR2 ANQGSEA. The CDR3 spans 13 residues. Trimming took off 4 bases at V and 3 bases at J, with 9 bases between the two ends. The CDR3 reads CSVGDGYTGELFF. The CDR3, as DNA: TGCAGCGTTGGGGACGGGTACACCGGGGAGCTGTTTTTT.

This clonotype has at least ten counts. This rearrangement joins TRBV6-2 or TRBV6-3 to TRBJ2-1; no reliable D call. This CDR3 is 13 amino acids long. Germline lookup yields CDR1 MNHEY and CDR2 SVGEGT. V gave up 2 bases and J gave up 3 bases, with 5 bases separating them. CDR3 loop: CASSYRDYNEQFF. The CDR3 nucleotides read TGTGCCAGCAGTTACAGGGACTACAATGAGCAGTTCTTC.

This clonotype was seen a handful of times. The V gene is TRBV14, the J gene TRBJ2-1, with TRBD2 as a possible D gene (6 bases). The CDR3 is made up of 13 amino acids. The V gene's germline CDR1 is SGHDN and CDR2 FVKESK. Trimming stripped 0 bases from V and 10 bases from J, with 10 bases between. The CDR3 nucleotides read TGTGCCAGCAGCCAAGATCGGGGAGGAGAGCAGTTCTTC. Amino acid sequence: CASSQDRGGEQFF.

This clonotype was seen more than once but under ten times. The CDR3 protein is CASVNSGYYGYTF. Here the CDR3 DNA reads TGTGCCAGCGTGAATTCGGGTTACTATGGCTACACCTTC. This chain uses TRBV7-9 with TRBJ1-2, with unresolved D. This CDR3 spans 13 amino acids. Trimming took off 8 bases at V and 3 bases at J, with 13 bases between the two ends. Germline V gene sequence: CDR1 SEHNR, CDR2 FQNEAQ (reference sequence).

The V gene is TRBV20-1, the J gene TRBJ2-7; D remains ambiguous. Per the germline V gene, CDR1 is DFQATT and CDR2 is SNEGSKA (reference sequence). CDR3 length: 11 amino acids. V was shortened by 0 bases and J by 7 bases, with 7 bases between the two germline ends. The CDR3 loop is CSARDAHEQYF. DNA of the CDR3: TGCAGTGCTAGAGATGCACATGAGCAGTACTTC.

The genes are TRBV29-1 and TRBJ2-5, with D maybe TRBD2 (6 bases). Trimming removed 3 bases at V and 11 bases at J, with 13 bases between. The CDR3 length is 11 residues. Germline CDR1 is SQVTM and CDR2 is ANQGSEA. CDR3 sequence (DNA): TGCAGCGTTGAGGAGGGGCATGAGCAGTACTTC. This translates into CSVEEGHEQYF.

The rearrangement uses TRBV7-2 and TRBJ2-3; D is ambiguous. The germline CDR1 and CDR2 sequences are SGHTA and FQGNSA. The length of the CDR3 is 15 residues. Trimming took off 3 bases at V and 5 bases at J, with 15 bases between the two ends. Here the CDR3 reads CASSFSGLWEDTQYF. Written as DNA, the CDR3 is TGTGCCAGCAGCTTCTCCGGGCTCTGGGAAGATACGCAGTATTTT.

This clonotype was seen once. V gene TRBV11-3 combines with J gene TRBJ2-1; D not certain. Trimming left V 4 bases short and J 9 bases short, with 13 bases between. This CDR3 is 13 amino acids long. Looked up from germline, CDR1 is SGHNT and CDR2 is YENEEA. This CDR3 reads CASSSIWGSEQFF. In DNA, the CDR3 is TGTGCCAGCAGCTCAATATGGGGAAGTGAGCAGTTCTTC.

This clonotype was found a few times. This chain uses TRBV4-1 with TRBJ1-2; D possibly corresponds to TRBD1 (6 bases). The V gene lost 4 bases and the J gene lost 4 bases, with 19 bases spanning the gap. Germline V CDR1 and CDR2: MGHRA, YSYEKL. The CDR3 is made up of 16 amino acids. DNA of the CDR3: TGCGCCAGCAGCCGATGGACAGACGAATCCACCTATGGCTACACCTTC. Its protein product is CASSRWTDESTYGYTF.

The table lists this clonotype with a few counts. The genes are TRBV18 and TRBJ2-1, with D tentatively TRBD2 (6 bases). Germline V lookup: CDR1 KGHSH, CDR2 LQKENI. The CDR3 totals 13 residues. Trimming shortened V by 3 bases and J by 7 bases, and 10 bases separated the two germline ends. This CDR3 is CASSPKEGNEQFF. The CDR3 nucleotides read TGTGCCAGCTCACCTAAGGAGGGAAATGAGCAGTTCTTC.

This clonotype has ten or more counts. V gene TRBV7-3 combines with J gene TRBJ2-1; 10 bases agree with TRBD2. CDR1 is SGHTA, CDR2 FQGTGA, per germline. V dropped 5 bases and J dropped 7; count of bases not matched to a gene: 5. The CDR3 sequence is 14 residues long. The CDR3 sequence: CASSPTGLANEQFF. DNA for the CDR3: TGTGCCAGCAGCCCGACGGGACTAGCGAATGAGCAGTTCTTC.

In this sample, this clonotype turned up a few times. V gene TRBV4-1 combines with J gene TRBJ2-7; 9 bases align to TRBD1. The CDR3 consists of 16 residues. Germline V lookup: CDR1 MGHRA, CDR2 YSYEKL. With 1 base clipped from V and 0 bases from J, the junction kept 4 bases outside the gene matches. The CDR3 is CASSQVGQGGSYEQYF. Written as DNA, the CDR3 is TGCGCCAGCAGCCAAGTGGGACAGGGCGGCTCCTACGAGCAGTACTTC.

This clonotype has a handful of counts. The chain couples TRBV7-8 to TRBJ2-3; D uncertain. V was shortened by 7 bases and J by 3 bases, with 14 bases between the two germline ends. Per germline, CDR1 SGHVS and CDR2 FQNEAQ. CDR3 length: 14 residues. The CDR3 sequence: CASTMLLVTDTQYF. DNA of the CDR3: TGTGCCAGCACCATGCTGCTAGTTACAGATACGCAGTATTTT.

This clonotype was observed once. CDR3 in amino acids: CASSLERLKREEQYF. In DNA form, the CDR3 reads TGCGCCAGCAGCTTAGAACGACTAAAACGGGAAGAGCAGTACTTC. The chain couples TRBV5-1 to TRBJ2-7, with D perhaps TRBD2 (5 bases). Per the germline V gene, CDR1 is SGHRS and CDR2 is YFSETQ. Trimming left V 2 bases short and J 7 bases short, with 19 bases between. The CDR3 extends over 15 amino acids.

As regards this clonotype: This may be a read error: a much more frequent sequence differs by one nucleotide. The chain employs TRBV4-3 and TRBJ2-1, with 8 nucleotides matching TRBD1. V lost 2 bases and J lost 10; bases outside the gene matches: 13. Germline V gene lookup returns CDR1 LGHNA and CDR2 YSLEER. The CDR3 sequence is 16 residues long. The CDR3 DNA follows: TGCGCCAGCAGCCAATACCGGGACAGGAGATCCTACGAGCAGTTCTTC. Protein: CASSQYRDRRSYEQFF.

The chain couples TRBV6-5 to TRBJ1-1; D perhaps matches TRBD1 (5 bases). This CDR3 is built from 13 residues. The germline gives CDR1 MNHEY, CDR2 SVGAGI. Trimming left V 7 bases short and J 1 base short, with 10 bases between. The CDR3 DNA sequence: TGTGCCAGCATTCGGGGGTCGAACACTGAAGCTTTCTTT. This sequence encodes CASIRGSNTEAFF.

This chain uses TRBV7-2 with TRBJ2-1, with TRBD2 matching 7 bases. Per the germline V gene, CDR1 is SGHTA and CDR2 is FQGNSA. V lost 3 bases to trimming and J lost 3 bases; unmatched junction nucleotides: 5. The CDR3 length is 15 residues. CDR3 sequence (DNA): TGTGCCAGCAGCTTTCGGCGGACTAGCTACAATGAGCAGTTCTTC. Amino acid sequence: CASSFRRTSYNEQFF.

The chain uses TRBV12-3 or TRBV12-4 and TRBJ1-6, with 7 nucleotides matching TRBD1. The CDR3 sequence is 15 residues long. Trimming took 3 bases from V and 7 from J; bases not matched to a gene: 6. Written as DNA, the CDR3 is TGTGCCAGCAGTTTGGACAGGAGGATGAATTCACCCCTCCACTTT. Its translation is CASSLDRRMNSPLHF.

This clonotype occurred a few times. V is TRBV6-2 or TRBV6-3 and J is TRBJ1-2; 7 bases fit TRBD1. CDR1 MNHEY and CDR2 SVGEGT come from the germline V gene. V dropped 5 bases and J dropped 9; count of bases not matched to a gene: 6. This CDR3 contains 12 residues. The CDR3 nucleotides read TGTGCCAGCAGTCCTACAGGGGATCGCTACACCTTC. This translates into CASSPTGDRYTF.